This T cell receptor (beta chain) was captured by sequencing in a study of shared T cell receptors in the human thymus. From germline, CDR1 is SGDLS and CDR2 YYNGEE. The V end was cut by 3 bases, the J end by 0 bases, with 17 bases between. The CDR3 runs to 17 residues. TCRdb keeps only in-frame clones here, not all; method: immunoSEQ multiplex PCR. The sample includes over 65,000 clones, nearly 95% seen only once; the top ten take about 0.03%. Material for sequencing was thymocytes. The chain joins TRBV9 to TRBJ2-3; possibly TRBD1 for D (7 bases). This TCR derives from a human donor. The CDR3 nucleotides are TGTGCCAGCAGCGGCGGGACAGAAAACTCCAGCACAGATACGCAGTATTTT. Its protein is CASSGGTENSSTDTQYF.